This is a list of T cell receptor beta chains from one sample in a study of CD8+CD57+ T cells in acquired aplastic anemia. TCRdb itself ran the reads through MiXCR, one entry per CDR3 protein. The sample yields 400,000 to 450,000 distinct CDR3 sequences, roughly 64% seen once. Sequences were obtained from sorted CD4+, CD8+, or CD8+CD57+ T cells (not recorded which) from PBMCs. These receptors all stem from a human donor in good health, serving as a control. CDR3s include the opening cysteine and the closing phenylalanine or tryptophan. The order of the fields is CDR3 DNA, CDR3 protein, V gene, clone size, J gene, D gene. D genes are given only for firm matches. Some rows have no size entry. The others give once, few or many, or a class for an expanded clone.

TGTGCCAGCAGGGGGGGACTAGCGGGGAGCACAGATACGCAGTATTTT	CASRGGLAGSTDTQYF	TRBV2	once	TRBJ2-3	TRBD2
TGTGCCACCAGCTCAGGGGCGTCTAATGAAAAACTGTTTTTT	CATSSGASNEKLFF	TRBV15	NA	TRBJ1-4	NA
TGCAGCGTAGCCGCGGCTGTGGAAGCTTTCTTT	CSVAAAVEAFF	TRBV29-1	NA	TRBJ1-1	NA
TGTGCCAGCAGCCCTCCGGGACAGACCCAGTACTTC	CASSPPGQTQYF	TRBV5-4	NA	TRBJ2-5	NA
TGTGCCAGCACCAGGGGCGGGGAGACCCAGTACTTC	CASTRGGETQYF	TRBV6-1	NA	TRBJ2-5	NA
TGCAGTCCGGTGGGGAACACAGATACGCAGTATTTT	CSPVGNTDTQYF	TRBV20-1	NA	TRBJ2-3	NA
TGCAGTGCTACAGTTGTGAATTCTGAAGCTTTCTTT	CSATVVNSEAFF	TRBV20-1	NA	TRBJ1-1	NA
TGCGCCAGCAGTGGTTGGGAAAAACTGTTTTTT	CASSGWEKLFF	TRBV2	few	TRBJ1-4	NA
TGTGCCTGGAGTATTGTGGATCAGGGGGGTAGCGCTGAAGCTTTCTTT	CAWSIVDQGGSAEAFF	TRBV30	NA	TRBJ1-1	TRBD1
TGTGCCAGCAGTGTCCCACAAGAGACCCAGTACTTC	CASSVPQETQYF	TRBV12-3/TRBV12-4	NA	TRBJ2-5	NA
TGCAGTGCACAGGATCGGGACAGGGGCGATTACGAGCAGTACTTC	CSAQDRDRGDYEQYF	TRBV20-1	many	TRBJ2-7	TRBD1
TGTGCCAGCACCCAGACATCTGTGTACGGCTGCGCCATCAGTGAATCACCGGGAGTGCAGGGCTACACCTTC	CASTQTSVYGCAISESPGVQGYTF	TRBV7-2	NA	TRBJ1-2	NA
TGTGCCAGCAGCTCTATCAGGGGCGCAAATTTTGGAGCCAAAAACATTCAGTACTTC	CASSSIRGANFGAKNIQYF	TRBV5-5	NA	TRBJ2-4	NA
TGCAGTGCTCACTCGTATAGGGGGGGACAGATGGGAGAAGCTTTCTTT	CSAHSYRGGQMGEAFF	TRBV20-1	NA	TRBJ1-1	TRBD1
TGTGCCAGCAGTGAACCCGGTAGCGAGTACAATGAGCAGTTCTTC	CASSEPGSEYNEQFF	TRBV25-1	NA	TRBJ2-1	NA